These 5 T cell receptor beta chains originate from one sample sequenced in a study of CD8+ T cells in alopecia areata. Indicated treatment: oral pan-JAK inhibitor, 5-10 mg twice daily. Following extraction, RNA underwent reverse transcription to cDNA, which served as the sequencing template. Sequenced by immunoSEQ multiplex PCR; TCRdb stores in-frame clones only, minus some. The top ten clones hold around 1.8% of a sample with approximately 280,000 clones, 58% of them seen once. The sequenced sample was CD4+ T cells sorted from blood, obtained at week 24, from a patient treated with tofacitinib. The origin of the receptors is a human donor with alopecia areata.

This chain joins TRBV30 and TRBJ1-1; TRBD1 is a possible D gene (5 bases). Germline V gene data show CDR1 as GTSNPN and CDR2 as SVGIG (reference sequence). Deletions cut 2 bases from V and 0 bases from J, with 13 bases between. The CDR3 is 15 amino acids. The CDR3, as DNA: TGTGCCTGGAGTCAAAAGGGACGGATGAACACTGAAGCTTTCTTT. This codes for CAWSQKGRMNTEAFF.

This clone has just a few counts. CDR3: CASSTQSSGANVLTF. The CDR3 DNA follows: TGTGCCAGCTCCACCCAGAGTTCTGGGGCCAACGTCCTGACTTTC. The rearrangement links TRBV18 to TRBJ2-6; unclear D gene. Germline CDR1 reads KGHSH; CDR2 reads LQKENI. V lost 6 bases and J 1 base, leaving 10 bases between the germline ends. This CDR3 is 15 amino acids long.

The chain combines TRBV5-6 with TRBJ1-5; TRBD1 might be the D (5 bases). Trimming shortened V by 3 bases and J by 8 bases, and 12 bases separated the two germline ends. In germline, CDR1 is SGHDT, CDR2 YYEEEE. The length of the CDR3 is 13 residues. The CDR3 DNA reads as TGTGCCAGCAGCTCTGGGGGATTGAAGCCCCAGCATTTT. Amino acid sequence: CASSSGGLKPQHF.

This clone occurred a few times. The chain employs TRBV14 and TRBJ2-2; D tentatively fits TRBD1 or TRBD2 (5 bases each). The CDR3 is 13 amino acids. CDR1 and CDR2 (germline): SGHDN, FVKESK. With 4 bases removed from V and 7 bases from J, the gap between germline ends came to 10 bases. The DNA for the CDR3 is TGTGCCAGCAGCCCGTGGGACGGCGGGGAGCTGTTTTTT. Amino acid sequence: CASSPWDGGELFF.

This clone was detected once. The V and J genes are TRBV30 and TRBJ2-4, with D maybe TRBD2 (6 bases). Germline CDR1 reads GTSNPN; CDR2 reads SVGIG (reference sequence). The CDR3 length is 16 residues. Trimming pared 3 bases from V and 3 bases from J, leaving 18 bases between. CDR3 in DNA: TGTGCCTGGAGGTTTCGACTAGGTGGGGACAAAAACATTCAGTACTTC. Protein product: CAWRFRLGGDKNIQYF. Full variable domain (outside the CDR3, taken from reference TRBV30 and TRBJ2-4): SQTIHQWPATLVQPVGSPLSLECTVEGTSNPNLYWYRQAAGRGLQLLFYSVGIGQISSEVPQNLSASRPQDRQFILSSKKLLLSDSGFYLCAWRFRLGGDKNIQYFGAGTRLSVL.